These 22 T cell receptor beta chains were sequenced from one sample in a study of blood T cell repertoires in COVID-19. TCRdb keeps only in-frame clones here, not all; method: immunoSEQ multiplex PCR. The table shows approximately 47,000 clones, with 85% to 90% occurring only once. Sequences were obtained from peripheral blood. These receptors were collected from a woman aged 55-75 years with acute or convalescent COVID-19.

V is TRBV13 and J is TRBJ2-2, with D hard to call. Germline V gene lookup returns CDR1 PRHDT and CDR2 FYEKMQ (reference sequence). Trimming took 5 bases from V and 4 from J, leaving 17 bases between them. The CDR3 contains 16 residues. CDR3 DNA sequence: TGTGCCAGCAGCCGCCGCCCGTCCATTAGCACCGGGGAGCTGTTTTTT. Translation: CASSRRPSISTGELFF.

The chain links TRBV7-3 to TRBJ1-1, with 9 bases lining up with TRBD1. This CDR3 spans 15 amino acids. Unmatched junction bases numbered 5, after V lost 2 bases and J lost 4 bases. Germline V gene sequence: CDR1 SGHTA, CDR2 FQGTGA. In nucleotides, the CDR3 is TGTGCCAGCAGCTTAGATGGGACAGGGAGCACTGAAGCTTTCTTT. Its protein is CASSLDGTGSTEAFF.

This clone was observed a single time. The chain couples TRBV5-5 to TRBJ1-1; D is uncertain. Germline values: CDR1 SGHKS, CDR2 YYEKEE (reference sequence). V lost 3 bases, J lost 1 base, and 10 bases lay in between. This CDR3 comprises 14 residues. CDR3 region: CASSSAGSNTEAFF. CDR3 DNA: TGTGCCAGCAGCTCCGCGGGTTCGAACACTGAAGCTTTCTTT.

Written as DNA, the CDR3 is TGTGCCAGCAGCTTAGCTAGCGGGGGGCACACAGATACGCAGTATTTT. It specifies CASSLASGGHTDTQYF. The chain employs TRBV7-9 and TRBJ2-3; TRBD2 agrees at 10 bases. The CDR3 spans 16 residues. V was clipped by 0 bases and J by 2 bases; unmatched bases: 2. Germline V CDR1 and CDR2: SEHNR, FQNEAQ (reference sequence).

The gene calls are TRBV21-1 and TRBJ1-1; no check of the table's D call, TRBD1, against the DNA was made. TRBV21-1 is an annotated pseudogene. The CDR3 runs to 15 residues. The CDR3 is CASSKEWQKNTEAFF. The CDR3 bases are TGTGCCAGCAGCAAAGAGTGGCAGAAGAACACTGAAGCTTTCTTT.

CDR3 protein: CASSSGQGYNSPLHF. CDR3 DNA: TGTGCCAGCAGCTCCGGACAGGGCTATAATTCACCCCTCCACTTT. V is TRBV5-4 and J is TRBJ1-6, with TRBD1 matching over 8 bases. Germline CDR1 reads SGHNT; CDR2 reads YYREEE (reference sequence). V lost 3 bases, J lost 3 bases, and 2 bases stayed unmatched. The CDR3 totals 15 residues.

This chain joins TRBV9 and TRBJ2-1; 12 nucleotides line up with TRBD2. The CDR3 consists of 17 residues. Germline V gene data show CDR1 as SGDLS and CDR2 as YYNGEE. The V and J ends lost 4 bases and 9 bases, in that order; junction bases with no gene match: 14. The CDR3 spells CASSPRALAGGKVEQFF. The CDR3 region has the DNA TGTGCCAGCAGCCCGAGGGCCCTAGCGGGGGGGAAGGTTGAGCAGTTCTTC.

This clone was observed a handful of times. The chain is built from TRBV15 and TRBJ1-1; D gene uncertain. Germline CDR1 is LNHNV and CDR2 is YYDKDF (reference sequence). CDR3 length: 14 amino acids. The V and J ends lost 0 bases and 4 bases respectively, with 9 bases between them. The CDR3 DNA is TGTGCCACCAGCAGAGATGGGTCGGGCACTGAAGCTTTCTTT. Protein sequence: CATSRDGSGTEAFF.

The rearrangement joins TRBV15 to TRBJ2-7, with 7 bases aligning to TRBD1. The CDR3 covers 13 residues. J gave up 6 bases and V 3 bases, and 5 bases lay outside the gene matches. The germline CDR1 and CDR2 sequences are LNHNV and YYDKDF (reference sequence). CDR3 in amino acids: CATSRPGTAEQYF. The CDR3 DNA reads as TGTGCCACCAGCAGGCCCGGGACAGCCGAGCAGTACTTC.

This chain uses TRBV18 with TRBJ1-3; 7 bases fit TRBD1. The CDR3 length is 16 residues. V dropped 3 bases and J dropped 1; count of bases not matched to a gene: 6. CDR1 is KGHSH and CDR2 is LQKENI in the germline V gene. The CDR3: CASSPDRQRSGNTIYF. The CDR3 DNA sequence: TGTGCCAGCTCACCGGACAGGCAGAGATCTGGAAACACCATATATTTT. Filled out from reference TRBV18 and TRBJ1-3, the complete variable domain reads NAGVMQNPRHLVRRRGQEARLRCSPMKGHSHVYWYRQLPEEGLKFMVYLQKENIIDESGMPKERFSAEFPKEGPSILRIQQVVRGDSAAYFCASSPDRQRSGNTIYFGEGSWLTVV.

This clone was seen only a few times. The chain couples TRBV30 to TRBJ1-2, with D possibly TRBD1 on 5 matching bases. Trimming removed 0 bases at V and 2 bases at J, with 10 bases between. From germline, CDR1 is GTSNPN and CDR2 SVGIG (reference sequence). The length of the CDR3 is 14 residues. This chain's CDR3 is CAWSVAGGNYGYTF. The CDR3 region has the DNA TGTGCCTGGAGTGTAGCGGGGGGAAACTATGGCTACACCTTC.

This sequence joins TRBV30 and TRBJ1-6, with no clear D. The CDR3 contains 13 residues. Looked up from germline, CDR1 is GTSNPN and CDR2 is SVGIG (reference sequence). Trimming removed 2 bases from V and 7 bases from J, with 9 bases in between. The CDR3 bases are TGTGCCTGGAGTCCTACTTGGAATTCACCCCTCCACTTT. The encoded protein is CAWSPTWNSPLHF.

V gene TRBV6-5 combines with J gene TRBJ2-7; unclear D gene. The germline CDR1 and CDR2 sequences are MNHEY and SVGAGI. The V end lost 6 bases, the J end lost 7 bases, and 10 bases lay between the germline ends. The CDR3 is 11 amino acids. The CDR3 DNA reads TGTGCCAGCAGGTCCGGTCAAGAGCAGTACTTC. Amino acid sequence: CASRSGQEQYF.

The chain couples TRBV27 to TRBJ1-1; D is undetermined. V gave up 7 bases and J gave up 1 base, with 13 bases separating them. The CDR3 sequence is 14 residues long. Germline lookup yields CDR1 MNHEY and CDR2 SMNVEV (reference sequence). The CDR3 protein is CASTVGLGNTEAFF. The CDR3 coding sequence is TGTGCCAGCACCGTCGGACTCGGGAACACTGAAGCTTTCTTT.

The chain combines TRBV19 with TRBJ2-5; TRBD1 matches 9 bases. The CDR3 contains 14 residues. V dropped 5 bases and J dropped 5; count of bases not matched to a gene: 6. Germline V lookup: CDR1 LNHDA, CDR2 SQIVND (reference sequence). The CDR3 protein is CASSRQGGEETQYF. The DNA for the CDR3 is TGTGCCAGTAGTCGACAGGGGGGAGAGGAGACCCAGTACTTC. The complete variable domain, with remaining parts taken from reference TRBV19 and TRBJ2-5, reads DGGITQSPKYLFRKEGQNVTLSCEQNLNHDAMYWYRQDPGQGLRLIYYSQIVNDFQKGDIAEGYSVSREKKESFPLTVTSAQKNPTAFYLCASSRQGGEETQYFGPGTRLLVL.

This chain links TRBV20-1 with TRBJ1-5; 8 bases line up with TRBD1. J gave up 12 bases and V 5 bases, and 6 bases lay outside the gene matches. This CDR3 spans 11 amino acids. Germline-derived CDR1 and CDR2 are DFQATT and SNEGSKA (reference sequence). CDR3 bases: TGCAGTGCTGGGGGGACAGGTGTCCAGCATTTT. It encodes CSAGGTGVQHF.

This chain links TRBV11-2 with TRBJ2-5; tentatively, D is TRBD1 (5 bases). V was pared by 1 base and J by 1 base, with 10 bases between. The CDR3 totals 15 residues. Germline CDR1 reads SGHAT; CDR2 reads FQNNGV. Here the CDR3 DNA reads TGTGCCAGCAGCTTAGGTCAGGGCTTCCAAGAGACCCAGTACTTC. As protein: CASSLGQGFQETQYF.

The chain is built from TRBV27 and TRBJ1-2; tentative D call: TRBD1 (5 bases). Germline CDR1 MNHEY, CDR2 SMNVEV (reference sequence). The CDR3 has 14 amino acids. V gave up 5 bases and J gave up 2 bases, with 12 bases separating them. The CDR3 loop reads CASSPSSGNYGYTF. In DNA form, the CDR3 reads TGTGCCAGCAGTCCGAGCTCAGGGAACTATGGCTACACCTTC.

CDR3 sequence reads: CASSSSRDQETQYF. DNA of the CDR3: TGTGCCAGCAGCTCCTCCAGGGACCAAGAGACCCAGTACTTC. This chain links TRBV7-9 with TRBJ2-5; perhaps TRBD1 as D (5 bases). The germline V gene encodes CDR1 SEHNR and CDR2 FQNEAQ (reference sequence). With 4 bases removed from V and 0 bases from J, the gap between germline ends came to 9 bases. This CDR3 has 14 amino acids.

The chain recombines TRBV19 with TRBJ1-2; D perhaps matches TRBD1 (5 bases). The CDR3 extends over 11 amino acids. V was cut by 8 bases and J by 8 bases, with 12 bases left in between. Germline V CDR1 and CDR2: LNHDA, SQIVND (reference sequence). The chain's CDR3 is CASGGTIGYTF. The CDR3 DNA reads as TGTGCCAGTGGCGGGACTATAGGCTACACCTTC.

This chain joins TRBV19 and TRBJ1-5; D is unresolved. CDR1 and CDR2 from the germline V gene are LNHDA and SQIVND (reference sequence). V was clipped by 4 bases and J by 5 bases, with 18 bases between them. The CDR3 runs 16 residues. The CDR3 here is CASSTSPKRVDQPQHF. The CDR3 DNA is TGTGCCAGTAGTACCTCGCCTAAGAGAGTGGATCAGCCCCAGCATTTT. The full variable domain, in which reference TRBV19 and TRBJ1-5 provide the parts outside the CDR3, is DGGITQSPKYLFRKEGQNVTLSCEQNLNHDAMYWYRQDPGQGLRLIYYSQIVNDFQKGDIAEGYSVSREKKESFPLTVTSAQKNPTAFYLCASSTSPKRVDQPQHFGDGTRLSIL.

In this sample, this clone is medium-sized. The rearrangement joins TRBV19 to TRBJ1-5, with a weak D call TRBD1 (6 bases). V was shortened by 3 bases and J by 2 bases, with 17 bases between the two germline ends. Germline CDR1 is LNHDA and CDR2 is SQIVND (reference sequence). This CDR3 is built from 17 residues. The CDR3 DNA follows: TGTGCCAGTAGTATTCTCAAACAACAGGGAGGCAATCAGCCCCAGCATTTT. Translation: CASSILKQQGGNQPQHF.